These T cell receptor beta chains were read from a single sample in a study of T cells after yellow fever vaccination. TCRdb reprocessed the 5' RACE reads via MiXCR and lists one record per CDR3 protein. The sample lists some 350,000 distinct CDR3 sequences; 6.2% were seen once. Here the sequenced sample was PBMCs, taken 5 days after the yellow fever booster vaccination. The source is a man aged 30 to 45 who received the YFV17D yellow fever vaccine. Each CDR3 is given with its conserved first and last residue. The D gene is left open where the match is weak. Size is stated for part of the rows, as once, few or many counts, or as a class when the clone is expanded.

size,J,V,D,DNA,CDR3
few,TRBJ2-1,TRBV7-2,.,TGTGCCAGCAGCTTAGGAGGGACTCTGATCCATGAGCAGTTCTTC,CASSLGGTLIHEQFF
once,TRBJ2-1,TRBV11-2,.,TGTGCCAGCACCCAAGTTGGTAGCTCCTACAATGAGCAGTTCTTC,CASTQVGSSYNEQFF
.,TRBJ2-7,TRBV9,.,TGTGCCAGCAGCGTAGCTCCGGGACCCTACAACGAGCAGTACTTC,CASSVAPGPYNEQYF
many,TRBJ2-2,TRBV5-1,.,TGCGCCAGCAGATCCCCGGGACTTTCGAACACCGGGGAGCTGTTTTTT,CASRSPGLSNTGELFF
.,TRBJ2-1,TRBV11-2,TRBD2,TGTGCCAGCACCAAGAATGCTGGGGCTAGCGGGAGGGCCTCCAATGAGCAGTTCTTC,CASTKNAGASGRASNEQFF
many,TRBJ1-5,TRBV29-1,.,TGCAGCGTTTCCGGGGGGAATAGCAATCAGCCCCAGCATTTT,CSVSGGNSNQPQHF
few,TRBJ2-1,TRBV19,TRBD2,TGTGCCATTGCCGGGACTAGAAAGTTCTTC,CAIAGTRKFF
few,TRBJ1-2,TRBV5-1,TRBD1,TGCGCCAGCAGCTTGGCGAATCCGGGACAGTCCTATGGCTACACCTTC,CASSLANPGQSYGYTF
many,TRBJ1-5,TRBV5-1,.,TGCGCCAGCAGCATAGACGGGAGGGATCAGCCCCAGCATTTT,CASSIDGRDQPQHF
.,TRBJ2-3,TRBV9,.,TGTGCCAGCACCCCGTCGGGGTACACAGATACGCAGTATTTT,CASTPSGYTDTQYF
.,TRBJ2-3,TRBV2,.,TGTGCCGCTGGGATATATGCTGCAGATACGCAGTATTTT,CAAGIYAADTQYF
.,TRBJ1-2,TRBV20-1,.,TGCAGTGCTAGTGACGAGGACCTCTATGGCTACACCTTC,CSASDEDLYGYTF
.,TRBJ2-2,TRBV7-2,.,TGTGCCAGCCGCGTTGGGGGGAGCGGAACCGGGGAGCTGTTTTTT,CASRVGGSGTGELFF
few,TRBJ2-7,TRBV20-1,TRBD2,TGCAGTGCTTCTCAGCGGGGCTACGAGCAGTACTTC,CSASQRGYEQYF
many,TRBJ1-1,TRBV29-1,TRBD1,TGCAGCGTGCGCGGGGGACAGGGGATGACTGAAGCTTTCTTT,CSVRGGQGMTEAFF
.,TRBJ1-1,TRBV7-3,.,TGTGCCAGCAGCTCCACGAGGGACGGTGAAGCTTTCTTT,CASSSTRDGEAFF
many,TRBJ2-5,TRBV12-3/TRBV12-4,.,TGTGCCACCTCCCCCCTCCCACTCGAGACCCAGTACTTC,CATSPLPLETQYF
many,TRBJ1-1,TRBV6-2/TRBV6-3,.,TGTGCCAGCAGTTACCCTCTGACAGGTGGGAATTCTGAAGCTTTCTTT,CASSYPLTGGNSEAFF
few,TRBJ2-2,TRBV28,TRBD1,TGTGCCAGCAGTTTAAGGACAGGGGGCGCACACGGGGAGCTGTTTTTT,CASSLRTGGAHGELFF
many,TRBJ2-5,TRBV28,.,TGTGCCAGCAGTTTTACAGGGAAAATGGTAGAGACCCAGTACTTC,CASSFTGKMVETQYF
.,TRBJ1-5,TRBV7-9,TRBD1,TGTGCCAGCAGCTCGGGACAGGGGAGGACCATTCAGCCCCAGCATTTT,CASSSGQGRTIQPQHF
.,TRBJ2-3,TRBV3-1,.,TGTGCCAGCAGCCAGGCGGGCCTCACAGATACGCAGTATTTT,CASSQAGLTDTQYF
many,TRBJ2-7,TRBV29-1,.,TGCGGCGCCTGGCGGGACTACGAGCAGTACTTC,CGAWRDYEQYF
few,TRBJ2-3,TRBV7-2,.,TGTGCCAGCAGCCCCGGTTCTCTCGGAATAACAGATACGCAGTATTTT,CASSPGSLGITDTQYF
.,TRBJ2-3,TRBV12-3/TRBV12-4,TRBD2,TGTGCCAGCAGTTTAAGAGCGGGAGGGTTCACAGATACGCAGTATTTT,CASSLRAGGFTDTQYF
many,TRBJ2-1,TRBV7-2,TRBD1,TGTGCCAGCAGAAATCAGGGGGCATCCTACAATGAGCAGTTCTTC,CASRNQGASYNEQFF
few,TRBJ2-7,TRBV12-3/TRBV12-4,TRBD2,TGTGCCAGCAGTTTGACTAGCGGGGCCCCCTACGAGCAGTACTTC,CASSLTSGAPYEQYF
many,TRBJ2-7,TRBV7-9,.,TGTGCCAGCAGCCTGGAGGGGGTTGAGCAGTACTTC,CASSLEGVEQYF
many,TRBJ1-4,TRBV15,.,TGTGCCACCAGCGGGGACCTCGCGACTAATGAAAAACTGTTTTTT,CATSGDLATNEKLFF
few,TRBJ2-3,TRBV30,TRBD2,TGTGCCTGGAGCACCGGACTAGCGGGAGTGACAGATACGCAGTATTTT,CAWSTGLAGVTDTQYF
few,TRBJ2-6,TRBV20-1,.,TGCAGTGCTCCTTTGGGGGGCTCTGGGGCCAACGTCCTGACTTTC,CSAPLGGSGANVLTF
few,TRBJ2-3,TRBV7-2,.,TGTGCCAGCAACCCGGGGGCCTCAGATACGCAGTATTTT,CASNPGASDTQYF
few,TRBJ2-1,TRBV7-2,.,TGTGCCAGCAGCTTAGGTGGGCTGGTATCCTACAATGAGCAGTTCTTC,CASSLGGLVSYNEQFF
many,TRBJ1-1,TRBV20-1,.,TGCAGTGCCCCCCTTAACCTAGGGGCGGCTTTCTTT,CSAPLNLGAAFF
many,TRBJ2-2,TRBV27,.,TGTGCCAGCAGTTTATCCAGCCTAGCGTTCAACACCGGGGAGCTGTTTTTT,CASSLSSLAFNTGELFF
many,TRBJ2-1,TRBV5-1,TRBD2,TGCGCCAGCAGCCCCATCGGGGGGACTAGCCCTAATGAGCAGTTCTTC,CASSPIGGTSPNEQFF
few,TRBJ1-4,TRBV7-9,.,TGTGCCAGCAGCCCAGAGGGGACACCTGAGGAAAAACTGTTTTTT,CASSPEGTPEEKLFF
many,TRBJ2-5,TRBV20-1,.,TGCAGTGCCACCGTCGAGACAGAGACCCAGTACTTC,CSATVETETQYF
.,TRBJ2-1,TRBV7-2,TRBD1,TGTGCCAGCAGCTTCAGTGGGACAGGTGAGCAGTTCTTC,CASSFSGTGEQFF
many,TRBJ1-2,TRBV29-1,.,TGCAGCGTTCCCCGATGGGCTGGCGACTATGGCTACACCTTC,CSVPRWAGDYGYTF
.,TRBJ1-1,TRBV18,.,TGTGCCAGCTTGAATGGGTTGCGGGACACTGAAGCTTTCTTT,CASLNGLRDTEAFF
many,TRBJ2-3,TRBV7-9,TRBD2,TGTGCCAGCAGCTTAGAGGAGGGCGGGAGTCCCGATACGCAGTATTTT,CASSLEEGGSPDTQYF
.,TRBJ2-5,TRBV29-1,.,TGCAGCGTTGAACCCAGGAATCAAGAGACCCAGTACTTC,CSVEPRNQETQYF
few,TRBJ1-5,TRBV12-3/TRBV12-4,.,TGTGCCAGCAGTTTCGGGGATCAGCCCCAGCATTTT,CASSFGDQPQHF
few,TRBJ2-1,TRBV19,TRBD2,TGTGCCAGTACTGCGGGAGGGCCAAGTGAGCAGTTCTTC,CASTAGGPSEQFF
few,TRBJ1-3,TRBV9,.,TGTGCCAGCAGTGTGGACACCAGCTCTGGAAACACCATATATTTT,CASSVDTSSGNTIYF
few,TRBJ2-1,TRBV5-4,TRBD2,TGTGCCAGCAGACTAGGACTAGCGGGAGAAGGGTGGGGTGAGCAGTTCTTC,CASRLGLAGEGWGEQFF
few,TRBJ2-1,TRBV11-1,TRBD1,TGTGCCAGCAGCCCGGACAGGGGAGGGAACAATGAGCAGTTCTTC,CASSPDRGGNNEQFF
many,TRBJ2-1,TRBV29-1,.,TGCAGCGTTGGTGAGGGCCCAGGGTTTTTCTTC,CSVGEGPGFFF
few,TRBJ2-7,TRBV9,.,TGTGCCAGCAGCGTAGATCCAGGGCCCTACGAGCAGTACTTC,CASSVDPGPYEQYF
many,TRBJ2-2,TRBV7-9,TRBD1,TGTGCCAGCAGCCCAACCGGGACAGACAACACCGGGGAGCTGTTTTTT,CASSPTGTDNTGELFF
few,TRBJ2-1,TRBV11-1,TRBD2,TGTGCCAGCAGCCAGACCTCCGCTAGCGGGAGGGCCTTCTACAATGAGCAGTTCTTC,CASSQTSASGRAFYNEQFF
many,TRBJ1-1,TRBV7-9,TRBD1,TGTGCCAGCAGCGGGACAGGGGTTGAAGCTTTCTTT,CASSGTGVEAFF
.,TRBJ2-7,TRBV4-2,.,TGTGCCAGCAGCCAAGATCTTGTCAACTACGAGCAGTACTTC,CASSQDLVNYEQYF
few,TRBJ2-3,TRBV5-6,TRBD2,TGTGCCAGCAGTCACCGGGGGGGGGTCGCAGATACGCAGTATTTT,CASSHRGGVADTQYF